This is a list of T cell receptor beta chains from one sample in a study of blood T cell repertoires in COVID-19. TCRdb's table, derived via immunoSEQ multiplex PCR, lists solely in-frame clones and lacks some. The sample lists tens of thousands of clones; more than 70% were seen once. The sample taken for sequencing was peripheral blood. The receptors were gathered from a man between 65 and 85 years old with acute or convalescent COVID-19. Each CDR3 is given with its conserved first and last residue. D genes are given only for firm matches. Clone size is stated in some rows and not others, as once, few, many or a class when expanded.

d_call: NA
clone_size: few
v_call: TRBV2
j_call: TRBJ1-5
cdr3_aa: CASSDSLSNQPQHF
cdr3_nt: TGTGCCAGCAGTGACAGTCTTAGCAATCAGCCCCAGCATTTT

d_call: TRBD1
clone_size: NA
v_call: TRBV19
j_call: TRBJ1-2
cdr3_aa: CASSMGQGAFDSGYTF
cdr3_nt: TGTGCCAGTAGTATGGGACAGGGGGCGTTCGACTCTGGCTACACCTTC

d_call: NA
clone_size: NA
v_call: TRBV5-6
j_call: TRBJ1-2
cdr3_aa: CASSLDRDYGYTF
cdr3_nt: TGTGCCAGCAGCCTCGACAGAGACTATGGCTACACCTTC

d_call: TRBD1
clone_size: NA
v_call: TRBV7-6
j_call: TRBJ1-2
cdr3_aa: CASSPGQGVGGTFDF
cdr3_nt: TGTGCCAGCAGCCCGGGACAGGGGGTGGGAGGCACTTTTGACTTC

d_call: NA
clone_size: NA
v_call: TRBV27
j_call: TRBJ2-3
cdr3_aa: CASSLYSSSTDTQYF
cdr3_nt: TGTGCCAGCAGTTTATACAGTTCTAGCACAGATACGCAGTATTTT

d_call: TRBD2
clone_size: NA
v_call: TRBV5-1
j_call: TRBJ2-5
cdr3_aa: CASSLAASGQETQYF
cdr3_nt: TGCGCCAGCAGCTTGGCCGCTAGCGGGCAAGAGACCCAGTACTTC

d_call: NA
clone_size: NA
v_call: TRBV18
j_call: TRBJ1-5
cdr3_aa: CASSWTASNQPQHF
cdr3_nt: TGTGCCAGCTCATGGACAGCTAGCAATCAGCCCCAGCATTTT

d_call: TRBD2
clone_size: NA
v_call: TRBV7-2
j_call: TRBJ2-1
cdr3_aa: CASSLRGGDYNEQFF
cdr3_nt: TGTGCCAGCAGCCTACGGGGGGGTGATTACAATGAGCAGTTCTTC

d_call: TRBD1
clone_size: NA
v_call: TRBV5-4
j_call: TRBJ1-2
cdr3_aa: CASSSAQDRAYGYTF
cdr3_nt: TGTGCCAGCAGCTCGGCCCAGGACAGGGCCTATGGCTACACCTTC

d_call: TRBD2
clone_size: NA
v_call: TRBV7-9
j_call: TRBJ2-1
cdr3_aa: CASSELAGPYNEQLF
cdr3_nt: TGTGCCAGCAGCGAACTAGCGGGGCCCTACAATGAGCAGCTCTTC

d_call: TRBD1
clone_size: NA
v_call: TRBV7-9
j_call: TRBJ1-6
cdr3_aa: CASSSGTGGFLNSPLHF
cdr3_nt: TGTGCCAGCAGCTCCGGGACAGGGGGCTTCCTTAATTCACCCCTCCACTTT

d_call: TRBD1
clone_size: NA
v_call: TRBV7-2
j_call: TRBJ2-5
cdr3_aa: CASSRNPGQQETQYF
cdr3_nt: TGTGCCAGCAGTCGTAACCCGGGACAGCAAGAGACCCAGTACTTC

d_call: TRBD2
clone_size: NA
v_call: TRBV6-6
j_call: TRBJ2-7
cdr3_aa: CASSPRVPGGVTYEQYF
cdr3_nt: TGTGCCAGCAGTCCCCGGGTGCCGGGGGGGGTAACCTACGAGCAGTACTTC

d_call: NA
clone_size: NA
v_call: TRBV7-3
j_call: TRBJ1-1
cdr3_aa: CASSLGPEEEAFF
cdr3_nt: TGTGCCAGCAGCTTAGGGCCAGAAGAGGAAGCTTTCTTT

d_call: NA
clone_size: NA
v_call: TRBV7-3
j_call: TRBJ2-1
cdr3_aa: CASSLNVGPNEQFF
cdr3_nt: TGTGCCAGCAGCTTAAATGTGGGGCCCAATGAGCAGTTCTTC

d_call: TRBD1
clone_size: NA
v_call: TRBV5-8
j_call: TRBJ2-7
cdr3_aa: CASSLAPDKEDRGSYEQYF
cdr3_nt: TGTGCCAGCAGCTTGGCCCCGGACAAAGAAGACAGGGGGAGCTACGAGCAGTACTTC

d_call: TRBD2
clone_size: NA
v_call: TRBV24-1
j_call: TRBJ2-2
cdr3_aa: CATSGDVLAGVNTGELFF
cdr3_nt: TGTGCCACCAGTGGCGACGTACTAGCGGGGGTGAACACCGGGGAGCTGTTTTTT

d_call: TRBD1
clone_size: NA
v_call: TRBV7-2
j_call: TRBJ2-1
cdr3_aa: CASSGPGTGPYNEQFF
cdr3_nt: TGTGCCAGCAGCGGTCCCGGGACAGGGCCCTACAATGAGCAGTTCTTC

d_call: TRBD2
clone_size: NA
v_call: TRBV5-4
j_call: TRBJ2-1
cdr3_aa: CASSPSGGAYNEQFF
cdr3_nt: TGTGCCAGCAGCCCTAGCGGGGGAGCCTACAATGAGCAGTTCTTC

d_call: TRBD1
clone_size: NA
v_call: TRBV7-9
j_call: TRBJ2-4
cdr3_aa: CASSPRQGPNIQYF
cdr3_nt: TGTGCCAGCAGCCCGAGACAGGGTCCAAACATTCAGTACTTC

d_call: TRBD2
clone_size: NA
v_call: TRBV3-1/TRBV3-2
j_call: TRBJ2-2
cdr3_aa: CASSQDRGGLSGELFF
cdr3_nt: TGTGCCAGCAGCCAAGATCGCGGGGGGCTAAGCGGGGAGCTGTTTTTT

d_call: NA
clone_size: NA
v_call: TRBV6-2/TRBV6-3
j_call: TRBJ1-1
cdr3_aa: CASSEDLNTEAFF
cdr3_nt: TGTGCCAGCAGTGAGGATTTGAACACTGAAGCTTTCTTT

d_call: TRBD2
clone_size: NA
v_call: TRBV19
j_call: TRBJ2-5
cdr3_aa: CASSSLAGTSRETQYF
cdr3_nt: TGTGCCAGTAGTTCCTTAGCGGGTACTTCGAGAGAGACCCAGTACTTC

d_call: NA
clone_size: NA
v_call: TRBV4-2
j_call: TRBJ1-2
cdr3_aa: CASSQDRQENHGYTF
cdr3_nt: TGTGCCAGCAGCCAAGATCGACAGGAAAATCATGGCTACACCTTC

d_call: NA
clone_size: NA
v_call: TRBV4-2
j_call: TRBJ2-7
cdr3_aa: CASSQERTAPYEQYF
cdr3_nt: TGTGCCAGCAGCCAAGAGAGGACTGCACCCTACGAGCAGTACTTC

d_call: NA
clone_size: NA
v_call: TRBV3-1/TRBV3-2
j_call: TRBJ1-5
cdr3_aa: CASSQAAAGNQPQHF
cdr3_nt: TGTGCCAGCAGCCAAGCGGCAGCGGGGAATCAGCCCCAGCATTTT

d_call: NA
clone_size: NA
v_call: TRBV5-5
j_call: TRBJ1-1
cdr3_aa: CASSLLSVTVMNTEAFF
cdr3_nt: TGTGCCAGCAGCTTATTATCCGTGACAGTCATGAACACTGAAGCTTTCTTT

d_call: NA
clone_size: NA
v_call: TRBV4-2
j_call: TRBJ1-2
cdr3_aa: CASSQDPQAYGYTF
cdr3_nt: TGTGCCAGCAGCCAAGATCCGCAGGCCTATGGCTACACCTTC

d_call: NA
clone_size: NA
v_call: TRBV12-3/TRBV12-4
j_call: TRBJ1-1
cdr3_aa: CASSLRGLEAFF
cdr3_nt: TGTGCCAGCAGTTTGAGGGGACTCGAGGCTTTCTTT

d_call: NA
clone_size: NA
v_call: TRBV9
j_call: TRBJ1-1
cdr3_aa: CASSVDGGSGTEAFF
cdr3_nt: TGTGCCAGCAGCGTAGACGGGGGAAGCGGCACTGAAGCTTTCTTT

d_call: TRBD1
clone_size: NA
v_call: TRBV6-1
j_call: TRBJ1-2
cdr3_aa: CASSERPGQSYGYTF
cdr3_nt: TGTGCCAGCAGTGAACGACCGGGACAGAGCTATGGCTACACCTTC

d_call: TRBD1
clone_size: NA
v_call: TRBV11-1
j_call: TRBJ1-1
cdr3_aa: CASSWTGGTEAFF
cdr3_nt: TGTGCCAGCAGTTGGACAGGGGGGACTGAAGCTTTCTTT

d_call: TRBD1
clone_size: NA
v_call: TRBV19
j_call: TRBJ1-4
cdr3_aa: CASRTGTGREKLFF
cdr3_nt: TGTGCCAGTAGAACCGGGACAGGCCGTGAAAAACTGTTTTTT